Below, 7 T cell receptor beta chains from the same sample are listed, as sequenced in a study of radiotherapy plus CTLA-4 blockade in lung cancer. Repertoires were generated with immunoSEQ multiplex PCR, while TCRdb's copy carries only in-frame clones and drops some. The sample yields about 77,000 clones, roughly four fifths seen once. The sequencing here drew on peripheral blood, taken from a patient treated with radiotherapy plus ipilimumab. Source of these receptors: a human donor with non-small cell lung cancer whose response to radiotherapy plus ipilimumab could not be evaluated.

This clone occurred a few times. This CDR3 reads CASSLSRAAQETQYF. CDR3 nucleotides: TGTGCCAGCAGCTTATCGCGAGCGGCCCAAGAGACCCAGTACTTC. J is TRBJ2-5 and V is TRBV7-2; perhaps TRBD2 as D (5 bases). The CDR3 loop spans 15 amino acids. Germline V gives CDR1 SGHTA, CDR2 FQGNSA. V was trimmed by 2 bases and J by 1 base, leaving 11 bases between them. Full variable domain (missing parts from reference TRBV7-2 and TRBJ2-5): GAGVSQSPSNKVTEKGKDVELRCDPISGHTALYWYRQSLGQGLEFLIYFQGNSAPDKSGLPSDRFSAERTGGSVSTLTIQRTQQEDSAVYLCASSLSRAAQETQYFGPGTRLLVL.

This clone was observed a few times. The J gene is TRBJ2-1, the V gene TRBV7-2; the D is unclear. The germline V and J ends were trimmed by 0 bases and 12 bases, with 9 bases remaining between them. Per germline, CDR1 SGHTA and CDR2 FQGNSA. The CDR3 spans 12 residues. The CDR3 coding sequence is TGTGCCAGCAGCTTAGCAGCGAGTGGGCAGTTCTTC. This translates into CASSLAASGQFF. Full variable domain (remainder filled in from reference TRBV7-2 and TRBJ2-1): GAGVSQSPSNKVTEKGKDVELRCDPISGHTALYWYRQSLGQGLEFLIYFQGNSAPDKSGLPSDRFSAERTGGSVSTLTIQRTQQEDSAVYLCASSLAASGQFFGPGTRLTVL.

The J gene is TRBJ2-1, the V gene TRBV11-2; D perhaps matches TRBD2 (6 bases). The CDR3 totals 15 residues. CDR1 is SGHAT, CDR2 FQNNGV, per germline. Between the trimmed V and J ends, which lost 5 bases and 5 bases, there was a span of 16 bases. CDR3 in DNA: TGTGCCAGCAGCCCTCTCGTGGGAGGTCACAATGAGCAGTTCTTC. It codes for CASSPLVGGHNEQFF.

V and J are TRBV2 and TRBJ2-7; 9 nucleotides agree with TRBD1. Germline lookup yields CDR1 SNHLY and CDR2 FYNNEI. V lost 6 bases, J lost 2 bases, and 5 bases stayed unmatched. The CDR3 is 14 amino acids. CDR3 protein: CASSVGTGTYEQYF. CDR3 bases: TGTGCCAGCAGCGTGGGGACAGGGACCTACGAGCAGTACTTC.

V is TRBV11-2 and J is TRBJ1-1; the match to TRBD1 covers 8 bases. J lost 0 bases, V lost 1 base, and 7 bases had no gene match. Germline CDR1 is SGHAT and CDR2 is FQNNGV. The CDR3 has 17 amino acids. The CDR3 spells CASSLGYRGSMNTEAFF. The CDR3 nucleotides read TGTGCCAGCAGCTTAGGGTACAGGGGGTCAATGAACACTGAAGCTTTCTTT.

The chain's CDR3 is CASSVRTDNYGYTF. As DNA, the CDR3 is TGTGCCAGCAGCGTACGCACAGATAACTATGGCTACACCTTC. The V call is TRBV9, the J call TRBJ1-2; no firm D call. The germline V and J ends were trimmed by 1 base and 1 base, with 8 bases remaining between them. The CDR3 spans 14 residues. Germline V gives CDR1 SGDLS, CDR2 YYNGEE. The full variable domain, in which reference TRBV9 and TRBJ1-2 provide the parts outside the CDR3, is DSGVTQTPKHLITATGQRVTLRCSPRSGDLSVYWYQQSLDQGLQFLIQYYNGEERAKGNILERFSAQQFPDLHSELNLSSLELGDSALYFCASSVRTDNYGYTFGSGTRLTVV.

The rearrangement uses TRBV27 and TRBJ2-7; 7 bases line up with TRBD2. With V trimmed by 5 bases and J by 0 bases, 7 bases remained unmatched. The CDR3 covers 15 residues. Germline V lookup: CDR1 MNHEY, CDR2 SMNVEV (reference sequence). The CDR3 sequence is CASSHASGISYEQYF. CDR3 DNA: TGTGCCAGCAGTCATGCTAGCGGTATCTCCTACGAGCAGTACTTC.